Listed here are 12 T cell receptor beta chains from one sample, sequenced in a study of blood T cell repertoires in COVID-19. Repertoires were generated with immunoSEQ multiplex PCR, while TCRdb's copy carries only in-frame clones and drops some. The sample includes about 300,000 clones, approximately 86% of them seen just once. The sample taken for sequencing was peripheral blood. The receptor set was obtained from a man between 65 and 85 years old with acute or convalescent COVID-19.

V usage is TRBV10-1 and J usage is TRBJ1-1; weak D call: TRBD1 (6 bases). The CDR3 loop spans 13 amino acids. Between the trimmed V and J ends, which lost 4 bases and 3 bases, there was a span of 9 bases. CDR1 WNHNN and CDR2 SYGVQD come from the germline V gene (reference sequence). The DNA for the CDR3 is TGCGCCAGCAGTGCAGGGACATACACTGAAGCTTTCTTT. This encodes CASSAGTYTEAFF.

The chain has TRBV7-3 and TRBJ1-1; D unresolved. Trimming removed 4 bases from V and 1 base from J, with 7 bases in between. Germline V lookup: CDR1 SGHTA, CDR2 FQGTGA. The CDR3 length is 13 residues. The CDR3 DNA reads as TGTGCCAGCAGCTCCCTATCGAACACTGAAGCTTTCTTT. Encoded protein: CASSSLSNTEAFF.

The CDR3 sequence is CASSRQRSYEQYF. In nucleotides, the CDR3 is TGTGCCAGCTCACGTCAACGGTCCTACGAGCAGTACTTC. The chain recombines TRBV18 with TRBJ2-7; D not certain. Trimming removed 4 bases from V and 1 base from J, with 8 bases in between. The CDR3 extends over 13 amino acids. The germline V gene has CDR1 KGHSH and CDR2 LQKENI.

The count of this clone is one. The V gene is TRBV6-6, the J gene TRBJ2-1, with 7 nucleotides matching TRBD2. The CDR3 runs to 14 residues. CDR1 and CDR2 (germline): MNHNY, SVGAGI (reference sequence). V was clipped by 2 bases and J by 7 bases; unmatched bases: 5. The CDR3 DNA reads TGTGCCAGCAGTTACCGGCGGGGGTGGAATGAGCAGTTCTTC. This codes for CASSYRRGWNEQFF.

J is TRBJ2-5 and V is TRBV4-1; TRBD2 aligns across 10 bases. Germline-derived CDR1 and CDR2 are MGHRA and YSYEKL. J lost 5 bases, V lost 5 bases, and 5 bases had no gene match. This CDR3 contains 14 residues. The CDR3 spells CASSISGGQETQYF. DNA of the CDR3: TGCGCCAGCAGCATTAGCGGGGGGCAGGAGACCCAGTACTTC.

The chain uses TRBV3-1 (or the pseudogene TRBV3-2) and TRBJ2-7; TRBD2 matches at 9 bases. This CDR3 is 17 amino acids long. From germline, CDR1 is LGHDT and CDR2 YNNKEL (reference sequence). With 4 bases clipped from V and 3 bases from J, the junction kept 13 bases outside the gene matches. Here the CDR3 DNA reads TGTGCCAGCAGCCCCCAGGCTTTAGCGGGGGAGCGCTACGAGCAGTACTTC. Translation: CASSPQALAGERYEQYF.

The chain employs TRBV2 and TRBJ1-1; the D is unclear. V gave up 7 bases and J gave up 1 base, with 10 bases separating them. Germline V lookup: CDR1 SNHLY, CDR2 FYNNEI. The CDR3 is 13 residues long. CDR3 DNA sequence: TGTGCCAGCACGTACAGACCGAACACTGAAGCTTTCTTT. It yields the protein CASTYRPNTEAFF.

J is TRBJ1-2 and V is TRBV7-2; a weak D match, TRBD1 (6 bases). This CDR3 has 15 amino acids. Germline values: CDR1 SGHTA, CDR2 FQGNSA. The V gene lost 4 bases and the J gene lost 7 bases, with 19 bases spanning the gap. The CDR3 loop is CASSSGGRGARGYTF. The CDR3, as DNA: TGTGCCAGCAGCTCTGGGGGACGGGGGGCGCGTGGCTACACCTTC.

V gene TRBV5-4 combines with J gene TRBJ2-2; D perhaps matches TRBD2 (7 bases). Looked up from germline, CDR1 is SGHNT and CDR2 is YYREEE (reference sequence). The V end was cut by 3 bases, the J end by 4 bases, with 19 bases between. CDR3 length equals 17 residues. This chain's CDR3 is CASSSITRGRGTGELFF. The CDR3 DNA is TGTGCCAGCAGCTCCATCACGCGGGGGCGGGGCACCGGGGAGCTGTTTTTT.

The chain carries TRBV3-1 (or the pseudogene TRBV3-2) and TRBJ1-3; tentatively, D is TRBD1 (6 bases). Trimming stripped 4 bases from V and 0 bases from J, with 13 bases between. Germline V lookup: CDR1 LGHDT, CDR2 YNNKEL (reference sequence). The CDR3 has 16 residues. The CDR3 bases are TGTGCCAGCAGCCCTGAAGGCAGGGGCTCTGGAAACACCATATATTTT. Its protein is CASSPEGRGSGNTIYF.

The chain combines TRBV6-6 with TRBJ2-7, with D possibly TRBD1 on 6 matching bases. The CDR3 consists of 14 residues. V was trimmed by 5 bases and J by 3 bases, leaving 14 bases between them. Germline V CDR1 and CDR2: MNHNY, SVGAGI (reference sequence). The CDR3 protein is CASSQQGFVYEQYF. The CDR3 region has the DNA TGTGCCAGCAGTCAACAGGGATTCGTCTACGAGCAGTACTTC.

V and J are TRBV7-6 and TRBJ2-5; TRBD1 matches 12 bases. The junction had 6 bases not matched to a gene; V was cut back by 5 bases and J by 5 bases. CDR3 length: 15 amino acids. Germline V gene lookup returns CDR1 SGHVS and CDR2 FNYEAQ. CDR3 protein: CASSTRDRGQETQYF. The CDR3 nucleotides read TGTGCCAGCAGCACCCGGGACAGGGGGCAGGAGACCCAGTACTTC.